This T cell receptor beta chain was observed in a study of T cell changes during pregnancy in multiple sclerosis. CDR1 and CDR2 from the germline V gene are LGHNT and FRNRAP. Trimming shortened V by 2 bases and J by 6 bases, and 14 bases separated the two germline ends. The CDR3 totals 14 residues. Some clones are missing from TCRdb's copy, which holds only in-frame ones; the method was immunoSEQ multiplex PCR. Altogether about 86,000 clones are present, 75% to 95% being singletons, with the ten largest covering around 1.8%. Sequencing was performed on peripheral blood, taken in the first trimester of pregnancy. The source is a female donor in good health, enrolled as a control in a pregnancy study. This sequence joins TRBV12-5 and TRBJ2-7; a possible D gene is TRBD1 (6 bases). This CDR3 is CASGLLAGVSEQYF. The CDR3 DNA follows: TGTGCTAGTGGTTTGTTGGCAGGGGTTAGCGAGCAGTACTTC.